A single sample is the source of the 3 T cell receptor beta chains below, sequenced in a study of blood T cell repertoires in COVID-19. Sequencing was performed with immunoSEQ multiplex PCR; in TCRdb, only in-frame clones are kept and a portion is missing. The table shows more than 400,000 clones, with less than 95% occurring only once. What was sequenced was PBMCs or T cells enriched from blood (not recorded which). The source of these receptors is a young man who had recovered from COVID-19.

This sequence joins TRBV28 and TRBJ1-4, with D perhaps TRBD1 (6 bases). V gave up 5 bases and J gave up 6 bases, with 13 bases separating them. The V gene's germline CDR1 is MDHEN and CDR2 SYDVKM. The length of the CDR3 is 14 residues. As DNA, the CDR3 is TGTGCCAGCAGTGGGGGGGCCGGGGATGAAAAACTGTTTTTT. Translated, it gives CASSGGAGDEKLFF.

V is TRBV12-3 or TRBV12-4 and J is TRBJ1-1; no firm D call. Between the trimmed V and J ends, which lost 3 bases and 5 bases, there was a span of 7 bases. This CDR3 is built from 12 residues. The DNA of the CDR3 is TGTGCCAGCAGTTTCCCGGGGACTGAAGCTTTCTTT. Translation gives CASSFPGTEAFF.

V is TRBV18 and J is TRBJ2-5, with TRBD2 matching over 10 bases. CDR3 length: 13 amino acids. J was trimmed by 5 bases and V by 3 bases; bases with no gene match: 0. The germline CDR1 and CDR2 sequences are KGHSH and LQKENI. The CDR3 nucleotides are TGTGCCAGCTCACCGGGACTAGCGGAGACCCAGTACTTC. Translating gives CASSPGLAETQYF.